This TCR beta chain originates from a study of CD8 T cells in ankylosing spondylitis. V was clipped by 2 bases and J by 6 bases, with 11 bases between them. From germline, CDR1 is SGHVS and CDR2 FNYEAQ. The CDR3 consists of 14 residues. Worth noting for this clonotype: The antigen is unknown.

TCRdb reprocessed the 5' RACE reads with MiXCR, giving one entry per CDR3 protein. The sample holds around 100,000 distinct CDR3 sequences, around 24% seen once. General study findings and limits: As reported, disease-linked clones showed significant enrichment in matched ankylosing spondylitis synovial fluid. Before this, some motif variants had been reported in reactive arthritis synovial fluid and blood.

The sequenced material came from synovial fluid, either unsorted or a sorted T cell fraction (not recorded which). The origin of this receptor is a male donor with ankylosing spondylitis. This chain connects TRBV7-6 to TRBJ2-1, with D unclear. The CDR3 here is CASSLTPVANEQFF. For the CDR3, the DNA is TGTGCCAGCAGCTTAACCCCCGTAGCCAATGAGCAGTTCTTC.